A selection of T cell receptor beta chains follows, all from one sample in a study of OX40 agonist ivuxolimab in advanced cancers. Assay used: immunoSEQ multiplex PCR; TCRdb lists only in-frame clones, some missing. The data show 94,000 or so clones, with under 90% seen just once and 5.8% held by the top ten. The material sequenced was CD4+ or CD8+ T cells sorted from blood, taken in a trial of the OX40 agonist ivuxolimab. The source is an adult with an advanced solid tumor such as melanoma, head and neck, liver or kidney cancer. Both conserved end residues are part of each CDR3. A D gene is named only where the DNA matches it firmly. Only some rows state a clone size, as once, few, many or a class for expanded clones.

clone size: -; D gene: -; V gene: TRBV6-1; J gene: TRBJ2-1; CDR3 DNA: TGTGCCAGCAGTGCTCAGGGTACTGAGCAGTTCTTC; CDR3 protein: CASSAQGTEQFF
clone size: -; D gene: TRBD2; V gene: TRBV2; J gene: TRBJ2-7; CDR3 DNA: TGTGCCAGGAGACTAGCGGGATACGAGCAGTACTTC; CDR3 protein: CARRLAGYEQYF
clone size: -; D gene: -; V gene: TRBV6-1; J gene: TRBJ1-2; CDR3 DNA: TGTGCCAGCAGTGAAAGGACATTGGGTAACTATGGCTACACCTTC; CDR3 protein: CASSERTLGNYGYTF
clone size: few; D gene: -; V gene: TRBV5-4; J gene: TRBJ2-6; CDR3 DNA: TGTGCCAGCAGCCCCAAAAGCTTCTCTGGGGCCAACGTCCTGACTTTC; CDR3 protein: CASSPKSFSGANVLTF
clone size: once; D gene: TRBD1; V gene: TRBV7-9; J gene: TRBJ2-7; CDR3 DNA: TGTGCCAGCAGCACAGGACAGGTTTCCTACGAGCAGTACTTC; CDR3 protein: CASSTGQVSYEQYF
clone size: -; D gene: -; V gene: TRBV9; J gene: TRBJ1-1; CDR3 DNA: TGTGCCAGCAGCGGGGGGCCCTACAGAGACACTGAAGCTTTCTTT; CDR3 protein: CASSGGPYRDTEAFF
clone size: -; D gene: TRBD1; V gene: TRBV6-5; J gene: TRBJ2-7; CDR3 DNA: TGTGCCAGCAGTGCCGGGACAGCTACGGGGCAGTACTTC; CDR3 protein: CASSAGTATGQYF
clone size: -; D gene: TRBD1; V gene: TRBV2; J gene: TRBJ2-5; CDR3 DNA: TGTGCCAGCAGGCCAGGGGGCGCAGAGACCCAGTACTTC; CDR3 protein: CASRPGGAETQYF
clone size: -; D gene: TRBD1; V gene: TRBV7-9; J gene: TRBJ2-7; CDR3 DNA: TGTGCCAGCAGCTTAAGCGGGACAGGGCTCTACGAGCAGTACTTC; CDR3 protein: CASSLSGTGLYEQYF
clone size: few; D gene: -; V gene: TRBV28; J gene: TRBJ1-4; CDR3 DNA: TGTGCCAGCAGTTTCGTACACGGTAATGAAAAACTGTTTTTT; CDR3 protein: CASSFVHGNEKLFF
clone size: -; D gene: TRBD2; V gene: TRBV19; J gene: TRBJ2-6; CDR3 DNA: TGTGCCAGTAGTATCGGGAGGGCTGGGGCCAACGTCCTGACTTTC; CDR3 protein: CASSIGRAGANVLTF
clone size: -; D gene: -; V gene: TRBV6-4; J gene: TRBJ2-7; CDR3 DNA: TGTGCCACTTCGACAGACTCGCGATCGCAGCAGTACTTC; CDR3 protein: CATSTDSRSQQYF
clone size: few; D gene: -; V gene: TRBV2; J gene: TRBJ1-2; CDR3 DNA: TGTGCCAGCGAACAGGGTCGGAACTATGGCTACACCTTC; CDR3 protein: CASEQGRNYGYTF
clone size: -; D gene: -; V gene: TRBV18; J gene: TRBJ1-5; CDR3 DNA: TGTGCCAGCTCACCCTTAGGAGGGGGTGATAGCAATCAGCCCCAGCATTTT; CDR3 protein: CASSPLGGGDSNQPQHF
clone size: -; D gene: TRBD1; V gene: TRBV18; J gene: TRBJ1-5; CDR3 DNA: TGTGCCAGCTCACCAAAGGGACAGGGGAGTCAGCCCCAGCATTTT; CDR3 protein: CASSPKGQGSQPQHF
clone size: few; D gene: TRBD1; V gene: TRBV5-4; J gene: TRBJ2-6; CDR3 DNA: TGTGCCAGCAGCTCCGGCTGGGACAGGGGGCCCTCTGGGGCCAACGTCCTGACTTTC; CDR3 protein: CASSSGWDRGPSGANVLTF
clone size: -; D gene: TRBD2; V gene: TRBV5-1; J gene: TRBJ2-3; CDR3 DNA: TGCGCCAGCAGCGGCGGGGGAGTTAGCACAGATACGCAGTATTTT; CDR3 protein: CASSGGGVSTDTQYF
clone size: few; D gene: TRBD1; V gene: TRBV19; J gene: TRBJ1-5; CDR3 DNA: TGTGCCAGTAGTCCACAGGGGGACTATCAGCCCCAGCATTTT; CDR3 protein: CASSPQGDYQPQHF
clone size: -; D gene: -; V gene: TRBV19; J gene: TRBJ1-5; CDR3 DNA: TGTGCCAGTACTAGCGGGGGGTTAGGAAATCAGCCCCAGCATTTT; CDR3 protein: CASTSGGLGNQPQHF
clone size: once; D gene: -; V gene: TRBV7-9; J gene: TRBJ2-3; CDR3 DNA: TGTGCCAGCAGCTTAGCTGAGCGGGGCACAGATACGCAGTATTTT; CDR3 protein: CASSLAERGTDTQYF
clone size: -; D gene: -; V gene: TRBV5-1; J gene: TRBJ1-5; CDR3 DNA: TGCGCCAGCAGCCCGACAGGAGACTATCAGCCCCAGCATTTT; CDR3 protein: CASSPTGDYQPQHF
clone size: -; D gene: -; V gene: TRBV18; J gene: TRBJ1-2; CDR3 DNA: TGTGCCAGCTCACCCCCCGGGCAGGGAGTTGGCTACACCTTC; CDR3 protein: CASSPPGQGVGYTF
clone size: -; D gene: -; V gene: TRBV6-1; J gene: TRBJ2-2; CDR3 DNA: TGTGCCAGCAGTATTTCGGCGAACACCGGGGAGCTGTTTTTT; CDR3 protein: CASSISANTGELFF
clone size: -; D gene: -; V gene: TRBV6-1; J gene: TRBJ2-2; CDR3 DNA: TGTGCCAGCGCGCGGGACCTACGGGGGACCGGGGAGCTGTTTTTT; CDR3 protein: CASARDLRGTGELFF
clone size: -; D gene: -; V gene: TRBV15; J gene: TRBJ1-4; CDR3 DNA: TGTGCCACCAGCAGAGATCTGACTTACCAACTGTTTTTT; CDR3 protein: CATSRDLTYQLFF
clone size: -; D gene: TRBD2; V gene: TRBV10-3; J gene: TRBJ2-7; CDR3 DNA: TGTGCCATCAGTACAGGACTAGCGGGAGGACGCTACGAGCAGTACTTC; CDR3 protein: CAISTGLAGGRYEQYF
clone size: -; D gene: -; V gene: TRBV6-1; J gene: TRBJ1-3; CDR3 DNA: TGTGCCAGCAGTTCGGGGGTTCCGGGGGGAAACACCATATATTTT; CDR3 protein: CASSSGVPGGNTIYF
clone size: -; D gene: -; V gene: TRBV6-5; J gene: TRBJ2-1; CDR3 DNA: TGTGCCAGCAGTCCCGGCCATGAGCAGTTCTTC; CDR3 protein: CASSPGHEQFF
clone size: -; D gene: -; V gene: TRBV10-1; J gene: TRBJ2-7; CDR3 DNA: TGCGCCAGCAGTGCAGGCAGATCCTACGAGCAGTACTTC; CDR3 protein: CASSAGRSYEQYF
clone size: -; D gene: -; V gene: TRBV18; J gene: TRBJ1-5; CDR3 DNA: TGTGCCAGCTCACCATCTGCGGGGATGGGTCAGCCCCAGCATTTT; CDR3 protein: CASSPSAGMGQPQHF
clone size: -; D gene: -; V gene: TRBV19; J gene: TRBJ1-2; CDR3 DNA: TGTGCCAGTACCCCCCTAAGGGCCTATGGCTACACCTTC; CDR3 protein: CASTPLRAYGYTF
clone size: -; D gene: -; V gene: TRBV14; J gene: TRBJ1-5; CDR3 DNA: TGTGCCAGCAGCCAAGTTGGGGATGGCCAGCCCCAGCATTTT; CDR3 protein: CASSQVGDGQPQHF
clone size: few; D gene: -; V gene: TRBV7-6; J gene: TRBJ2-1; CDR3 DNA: TGTGCCAGCAGCGGGGACACGGACTCCTACAATGAGCAGTTCTTC; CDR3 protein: CASSGDTDSYNEQFF
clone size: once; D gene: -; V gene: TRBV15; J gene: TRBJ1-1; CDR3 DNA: TGTGCCACCAGCAGCCCCGGACTCCGGAACACTGAAGCTTTCTTT; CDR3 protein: CATSSPGLRNTEAFF
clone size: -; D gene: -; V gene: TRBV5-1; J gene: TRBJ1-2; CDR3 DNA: TGCGCCAGCAGCTTAGAAGCGAACTATGGCTACACCTTC; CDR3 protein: CASSLEANYGYTF
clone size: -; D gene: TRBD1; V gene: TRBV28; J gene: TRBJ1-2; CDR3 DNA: TGTGCCAGCAGTGCCACAGGGGGAAATTATGGCTACACCTTC; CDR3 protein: CASSATGGNYGYTF
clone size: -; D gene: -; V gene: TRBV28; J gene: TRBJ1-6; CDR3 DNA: TGTGCCAGCAGTTTATGGACCAGGGGCAATTCACCCCTCCACTTT; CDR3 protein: CASSLWTRGNSPLHF
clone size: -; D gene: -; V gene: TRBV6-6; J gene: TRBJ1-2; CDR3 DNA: TGTGCCAGCAGCGTCGGGCCGAACTATGGCTACACCTTC; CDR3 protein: CASSVGPNYGYTF
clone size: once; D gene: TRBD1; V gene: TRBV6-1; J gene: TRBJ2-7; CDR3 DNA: TGTGCCAGCAGCCGGGACAGGGGGTTCGCCTACGAGCAGTACTTC; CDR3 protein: CASSRDRGFAYEQYF
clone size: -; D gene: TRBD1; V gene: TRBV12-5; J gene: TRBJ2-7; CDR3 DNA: TGTGCTAGTGTTCTGACAGGGGCTTACGAGCAGTACTTC; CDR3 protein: CASVLTGAYEQYF
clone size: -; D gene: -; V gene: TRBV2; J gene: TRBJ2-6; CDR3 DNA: TGTGCCAGCAAAGATACAGGGCGGGCCAACGTCCTGACTTTC; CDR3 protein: CASKDTGRANVLTF
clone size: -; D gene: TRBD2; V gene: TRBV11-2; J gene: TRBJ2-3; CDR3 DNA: TGTGCCAGCAGCTTAGGGATACATATAGCGGGAGTTACAGATACGCAGTATTTT; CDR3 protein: CASSLGIHIAGVTDTQYF
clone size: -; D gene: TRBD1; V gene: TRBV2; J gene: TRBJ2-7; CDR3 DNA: TGTGCCAGCAGGGGGGGACAGGCCTTTTGGGACTTC; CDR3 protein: CASRGGQAFWDF
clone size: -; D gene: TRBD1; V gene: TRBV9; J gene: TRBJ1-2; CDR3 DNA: TGTGCCAGCAGCCTCCGACAGGGGGGCTATGGCTACACCTTC; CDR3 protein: CASSLRQGGYGYTF
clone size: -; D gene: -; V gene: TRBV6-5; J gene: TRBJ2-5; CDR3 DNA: TGTGCCAGCAGTTACGGAGGACAGTACCAAGAGACCCAGTACTTC; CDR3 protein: CASSYGGQYQETQYF
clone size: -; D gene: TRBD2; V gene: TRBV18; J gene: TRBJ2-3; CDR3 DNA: TGTGCCAGCTCACCTTTTAGCGGGAGGGAAACAGATACGCAGTATTTT; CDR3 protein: CASSPFSGRETDTQYF
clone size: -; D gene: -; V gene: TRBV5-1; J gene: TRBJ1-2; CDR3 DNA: TGCGCCAGCAGCGGCGGGAGAGGCTACACCTTC; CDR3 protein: CASSGGRGYTF
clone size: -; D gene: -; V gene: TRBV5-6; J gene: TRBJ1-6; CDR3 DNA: TGTGCCAGCAGCTACCGAGGGGGGAGCTCCTATAATTCACCCCTCCACTTT; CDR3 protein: CASSYRGGSSYNSPLHF
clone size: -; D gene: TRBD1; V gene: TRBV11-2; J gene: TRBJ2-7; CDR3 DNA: TGTGCCAGCAGCTTGGACAGGGGGCTCAACGAGCAGTACTTC; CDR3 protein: CASSLDRGLNEQYF
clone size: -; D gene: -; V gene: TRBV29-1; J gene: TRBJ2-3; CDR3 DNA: TGCAGCGGCGCGACAGATACGCAGTATTTT; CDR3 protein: CSGATDTQYF
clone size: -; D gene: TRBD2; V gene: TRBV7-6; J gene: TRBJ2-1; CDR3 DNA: TGTGCCAGCAGCCCCCGATTGAAGCGGGACTACAATGAGCAGTTCTTC; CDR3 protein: CASSPRLKRDYNEQFF
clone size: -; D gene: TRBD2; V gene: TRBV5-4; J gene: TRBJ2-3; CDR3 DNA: TGTGCCAGCAGCTCCGTAGCGGGGGACACAGATACGCAGTATTTT; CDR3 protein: CASSSVAGDTDTQYF
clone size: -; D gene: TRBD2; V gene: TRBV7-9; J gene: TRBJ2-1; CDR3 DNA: TGTGCCAGCAGCCCTAGGACTAGCGGGAGGGATGGTGAGCAGTTCTTC; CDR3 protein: CASSPRTSGRDGEQFF
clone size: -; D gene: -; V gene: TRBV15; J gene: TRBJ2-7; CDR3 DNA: TGTGCCACCAGCAGAGATCAAAGCGGCTCCTACGAGCAGTACTTC; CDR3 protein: CATSRDQSGSYEQYF